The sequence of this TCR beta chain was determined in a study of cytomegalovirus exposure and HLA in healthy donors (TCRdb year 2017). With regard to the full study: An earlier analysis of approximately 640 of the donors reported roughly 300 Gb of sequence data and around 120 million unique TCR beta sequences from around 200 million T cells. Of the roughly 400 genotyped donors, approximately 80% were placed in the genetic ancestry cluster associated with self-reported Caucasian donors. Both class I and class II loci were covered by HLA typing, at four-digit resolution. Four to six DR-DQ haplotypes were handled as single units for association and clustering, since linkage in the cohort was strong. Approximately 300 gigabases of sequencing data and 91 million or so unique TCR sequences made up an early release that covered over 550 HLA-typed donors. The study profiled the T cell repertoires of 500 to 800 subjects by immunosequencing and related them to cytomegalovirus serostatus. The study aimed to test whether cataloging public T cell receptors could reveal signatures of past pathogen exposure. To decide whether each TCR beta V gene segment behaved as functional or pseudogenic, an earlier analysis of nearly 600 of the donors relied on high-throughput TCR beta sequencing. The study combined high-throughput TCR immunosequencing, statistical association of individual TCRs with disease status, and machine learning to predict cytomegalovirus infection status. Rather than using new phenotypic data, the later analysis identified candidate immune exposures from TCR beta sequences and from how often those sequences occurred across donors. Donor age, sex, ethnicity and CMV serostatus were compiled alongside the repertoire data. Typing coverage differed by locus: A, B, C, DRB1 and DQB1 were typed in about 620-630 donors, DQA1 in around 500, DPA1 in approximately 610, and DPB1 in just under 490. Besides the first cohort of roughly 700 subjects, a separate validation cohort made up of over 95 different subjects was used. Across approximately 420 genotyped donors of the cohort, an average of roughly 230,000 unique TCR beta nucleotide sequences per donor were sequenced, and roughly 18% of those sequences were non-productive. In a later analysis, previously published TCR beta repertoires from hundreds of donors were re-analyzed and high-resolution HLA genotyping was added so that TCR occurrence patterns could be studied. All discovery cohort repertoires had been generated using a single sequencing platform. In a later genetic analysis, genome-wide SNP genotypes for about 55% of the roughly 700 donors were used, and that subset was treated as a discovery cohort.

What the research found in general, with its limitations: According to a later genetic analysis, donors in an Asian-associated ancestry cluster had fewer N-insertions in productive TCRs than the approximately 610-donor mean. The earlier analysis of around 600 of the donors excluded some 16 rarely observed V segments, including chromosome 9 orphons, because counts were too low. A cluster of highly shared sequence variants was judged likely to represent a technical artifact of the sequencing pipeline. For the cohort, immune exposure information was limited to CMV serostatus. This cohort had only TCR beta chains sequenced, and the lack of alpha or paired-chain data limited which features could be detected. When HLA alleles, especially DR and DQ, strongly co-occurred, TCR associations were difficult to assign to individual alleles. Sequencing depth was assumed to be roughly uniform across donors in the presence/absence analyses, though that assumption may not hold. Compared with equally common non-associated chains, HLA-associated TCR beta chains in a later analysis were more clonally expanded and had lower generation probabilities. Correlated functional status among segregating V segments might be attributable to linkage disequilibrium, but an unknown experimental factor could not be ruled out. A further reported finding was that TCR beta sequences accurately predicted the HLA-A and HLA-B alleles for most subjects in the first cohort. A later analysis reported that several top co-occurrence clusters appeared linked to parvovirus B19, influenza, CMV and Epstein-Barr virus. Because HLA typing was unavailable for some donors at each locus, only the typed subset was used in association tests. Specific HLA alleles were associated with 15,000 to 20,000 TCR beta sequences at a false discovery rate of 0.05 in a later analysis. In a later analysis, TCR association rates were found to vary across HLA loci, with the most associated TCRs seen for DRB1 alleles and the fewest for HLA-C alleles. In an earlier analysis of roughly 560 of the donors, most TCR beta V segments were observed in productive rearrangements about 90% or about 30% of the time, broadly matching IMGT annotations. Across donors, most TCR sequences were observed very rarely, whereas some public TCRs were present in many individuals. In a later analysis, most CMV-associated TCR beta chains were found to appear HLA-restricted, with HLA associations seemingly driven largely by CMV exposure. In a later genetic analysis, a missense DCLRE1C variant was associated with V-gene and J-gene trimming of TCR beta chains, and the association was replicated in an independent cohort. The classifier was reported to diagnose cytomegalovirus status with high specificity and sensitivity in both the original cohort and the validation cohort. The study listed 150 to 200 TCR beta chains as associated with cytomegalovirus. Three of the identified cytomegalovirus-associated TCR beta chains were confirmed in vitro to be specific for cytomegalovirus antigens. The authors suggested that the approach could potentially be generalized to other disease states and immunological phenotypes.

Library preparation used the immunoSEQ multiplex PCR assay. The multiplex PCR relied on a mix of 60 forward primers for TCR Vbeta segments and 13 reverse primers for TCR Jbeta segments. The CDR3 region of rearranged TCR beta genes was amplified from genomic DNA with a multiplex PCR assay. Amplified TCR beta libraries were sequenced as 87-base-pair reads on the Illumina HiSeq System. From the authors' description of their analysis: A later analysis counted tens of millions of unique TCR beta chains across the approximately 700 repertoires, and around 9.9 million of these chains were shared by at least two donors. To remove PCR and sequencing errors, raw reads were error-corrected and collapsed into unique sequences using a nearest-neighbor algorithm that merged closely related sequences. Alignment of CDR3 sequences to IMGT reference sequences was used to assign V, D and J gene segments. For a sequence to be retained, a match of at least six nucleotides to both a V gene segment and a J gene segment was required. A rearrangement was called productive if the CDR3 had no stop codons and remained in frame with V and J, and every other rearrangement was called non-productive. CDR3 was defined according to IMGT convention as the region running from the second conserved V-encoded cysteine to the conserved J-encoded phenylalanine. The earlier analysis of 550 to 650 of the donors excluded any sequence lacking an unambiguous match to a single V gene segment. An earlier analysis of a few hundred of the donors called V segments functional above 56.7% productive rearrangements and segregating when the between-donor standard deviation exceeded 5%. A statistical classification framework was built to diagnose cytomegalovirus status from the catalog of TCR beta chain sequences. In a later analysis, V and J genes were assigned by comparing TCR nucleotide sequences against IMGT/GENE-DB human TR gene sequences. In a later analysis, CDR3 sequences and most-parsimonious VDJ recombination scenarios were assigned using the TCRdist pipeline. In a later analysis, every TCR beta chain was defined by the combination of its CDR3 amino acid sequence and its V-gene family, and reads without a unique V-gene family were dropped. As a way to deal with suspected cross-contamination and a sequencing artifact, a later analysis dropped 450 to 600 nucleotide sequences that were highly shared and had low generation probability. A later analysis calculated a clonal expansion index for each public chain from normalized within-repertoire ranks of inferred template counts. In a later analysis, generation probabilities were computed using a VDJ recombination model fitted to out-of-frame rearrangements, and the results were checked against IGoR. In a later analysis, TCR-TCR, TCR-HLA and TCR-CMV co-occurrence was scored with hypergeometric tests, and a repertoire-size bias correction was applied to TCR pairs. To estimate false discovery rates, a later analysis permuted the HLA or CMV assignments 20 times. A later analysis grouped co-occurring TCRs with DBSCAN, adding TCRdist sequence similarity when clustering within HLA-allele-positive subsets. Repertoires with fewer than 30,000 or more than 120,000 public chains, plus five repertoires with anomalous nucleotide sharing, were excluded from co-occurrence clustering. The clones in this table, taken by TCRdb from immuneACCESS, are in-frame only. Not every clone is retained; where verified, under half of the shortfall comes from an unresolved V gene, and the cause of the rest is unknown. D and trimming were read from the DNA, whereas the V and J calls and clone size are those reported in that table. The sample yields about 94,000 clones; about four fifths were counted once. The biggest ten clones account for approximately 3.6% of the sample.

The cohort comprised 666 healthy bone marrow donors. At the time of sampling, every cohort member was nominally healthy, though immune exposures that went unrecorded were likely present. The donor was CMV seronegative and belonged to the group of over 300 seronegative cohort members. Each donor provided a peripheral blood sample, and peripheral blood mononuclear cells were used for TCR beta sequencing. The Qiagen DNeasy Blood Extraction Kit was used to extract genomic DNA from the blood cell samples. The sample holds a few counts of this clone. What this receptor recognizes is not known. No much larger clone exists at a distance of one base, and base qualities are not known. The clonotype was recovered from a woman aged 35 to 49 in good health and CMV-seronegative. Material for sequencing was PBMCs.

The encoded CDR3 is CASSMIPTGNNEKLFF. The sequence in DNA is TGTGCCAGTAGTATGATTCCGACAGGTAACAATGAAAAACTGTTTTTT. The rearranged chain carries TRBV19 and TRBJ1-4; 6 matching bases give a weak D call of TRBD1. The germline ends are 16 bases apart after V is trimmed by 3 bases and J by 5 bases. The germline V gene (reference sequence) yields LNHDA for CDR1 and SQIVND for CDR2. The CDR3 covers 16 residues, taking in both the cysteine and the phenylalanine. The CDR3 DNA has 48 bases and is translated from base 1.